One sample yielded the 24 T cell receptor beta chains listed below, sequenced in a study of metastatic and nonmetastatic thyroid tumors. No patient received treatment before thyroid surgery. TCRdb re-analyzed the PCR reads through MiXCR. The sample consists of about 48,000 clones, around 21% of them appearing once. Sequencing input: blood. The receptor set was obtained from a male donor with papillary thyroid cancer or a benign thyroid nodule (not recorded which). Some clones in this sample may be carry-over from other donors' samples.

This clone was counted a few times. V usage is TRBV25-1 and J usage is TRBJ1-1; a possible D gene is TRBD1 (6 bases). The CDR3 is 14 residues long. Trimming cost V 5 bases and J 6 bases, with 16 bases left between them. From germline, CDR1 is MGHDK and CDR2 SYGVNS. In DNA form, the CDR3 reads TGTGCCAGCAGTCCAAGGACAGTGGGGCCTGAAGCTTTCTTT. Encoded protein: CASSPRTVGPEAFF. Based on the CDR3 plus reference TRBV25-1 and TRBJ1-1, the full variable domain is EADIYQTPRYLVIGTGKKITLECSQTMGHDKMYWYQQDPGMELHLIHYSYGVNSTEKGDLSSESTVSRIRTEHFPLTLESARPSHTSQYLCASSPRTVGPEAFFGQGTRLTVV.

The chain is built from TRBV30 and TRBJ1-3, with D unresolved. The CDR3 sequence is 13 residues long. Trimming shortened V by 5 bases and J by 4 bases, and 12 bases separated the two germline ends. The V gene's germline CDR1 is GTSNPN and CDR2 SVGIG (reference sequence). The CDR3 DNA follows: TGTGCCTGGGCTCGCTTGGGGGGAAACACCATATATTTT. It is translated as CAWARLGGNTIYF.

This clone was recorded at least ten times. This sequence may be a read error, since a much larger clone differs from it by one base. Other DNA variants within this sample encode the same CDR3. V gene TRBV6-1 combines with J gene TRBJ2-3; D is undetermined. The CDR3 extends over 12 amino acids. Germline assignment: CDR1 MNHNS and CDR2 SASEGT. The CDR3 here is CASSQEVDTQYF. The DNA for the CDR3 is TGTGCCAGCAGCCAAGAAGTAGATACACAGTATTTT.

This clone came up many times. Here the CDR3 DNA reads TGCGCCAGCAGCCTGACAGGGCGGAATCAGCCCCAGCATTTT. Encoded protein: CASSLTGRNQPQHF. The chain recombines TRBV10-2 with TRBJ1-5; 7 bases agree with TRBD1. The CDR3 length is 14 residues. V shed 6 bases, J shed 4 bases, and the junction held 6 bases outside the gene matches. The germline gives CDR1 WSHSY, CDR2 SAAADI.

This clone was detected many times. V and J are TRBV30 and TRBJ1-3; D remains unclear. Germline lookup yields CDR1 GTSNPN and CDR2 SVGIG (reference sequence). V lost 2 bases, J lost 0 bases, and 11 bases lay in between. The CDR3 extends over 15 amino acids. Here the CDR3 reads CAWSYLGSSGNTIYF. The CDR3 bases are TGTGCCTGGAGTTATCTAGGCAGCTCTGGAAACACCATATATTTT.

This clone was recorded at least ten times. This chain connects TRBV3-1 to TRBJ2-7; possible D gene TRBD1, 6 bases. There are 14 residues in the CDR3. Germline V gene lookup returns CDR1 LGHDT and CDR2 YNNKEL (reference sequence). The ends were cut back, 6 bases at V and 2 bases at J, with 14 bases in the middle. Here the CDR3 DNA reads TGTGCCAGCAGTGTATCAGGGGCGCCCTACGAGCAGTACTTC. Translating it yields CASSVSGAPYEQYF.

This clone was detected many times. The gene calls are TRBV13 and TRBJ2-1; unclear D gene. The germline V gene encodes CDR1 PRHDT and CDR2 FYEKMQ (reference sequence). V was clipped by 1 base and J by 4 bases, with 8 bases between them. The CDR3 length is 14 residues. CDR3 sequence reads: CASSLVDAYNEQFF. CDR3 sequence (DNA): TGTGCCAGCAGCTTAGTTGACGCGTACAATGAGCAGTTCTTC.

Ten or more counts support this clone. CDR3 amino acids: CASSPREGNQETQYF. CDR3 nucleotides: TGTGCCAGCAGCCCCAGGGAGGGAAACCAAGAGACCCAGTACTTC. The chain couples TRBV5-5 to TRBJ2-5, with 7 bases matching TRBD2. Germline V lookup: CDR1 SGHKS, CDR2 YYEKEE (reference sequence). J was trimmed by 0 bases and V by 4 bases; bases with no gene match: 6. The CDR3 spans 15 residues.

The sample holds many counts of this clone. The chain couples TRBV6-5 to TRBJ2-6; D tentatively reads TRBD1 or TRBD2 (6 bases each). The V gene's germline CDR1 is MNHEY and CDR2 SVGAGI. Between the trimmed V and J ends, which lost 2 bases and 2 bases, there was a span of 10 bases. This CDR3 spans 16 amino acids. Written as DNA, the CDR3 is TGTGCCAGCAGTTACGAGGGGGGACCTGGGGCCAACGTCCTGACTTTC. The encoded protein is CASSYEGGPGANVLTF.

This clone was counted only a few times. The V gene is TRBV30, the J gene TRBJ1-1; no clear D. Germline lookup yields CDR1 GTSNPN and CDR2 SVGIG (reference sequence). Trimming stripped 6 bases from V and 1 base from J, with 9 bases between. This CDR3 is built from 12 residues. The chain's CDR3 is CACGRQNTEAFF. CDR3 DNA sequence: TGTGCCTGTGGACGGCAGAACACTGAAGCTTTCTTT.

To note about this clone: Compared with germline, one end of the junction differs, possibly owing to a read error. The gene calls are TRBV6-1 and TRBJ2-7; TRBD2 matches 7 bases. The germline CDR1 and CDR2 sequences are MNHNS and SASEGT. The CDR3 length is 14 residues. CDR3 nucleotide sequence: TGTGCCAGCGGTGAAGCGGGAAGTACCTACGAGCAGTACTTC. It specifies CASGEAGSTYEQYF.

The chain is built from TRBV5-1 and TRBJ2-1, with 10 bases aligning to TRBD2. CDR3 length: 15 residues. In germline, CDR1 is SGHRS, CDR2 YFSETQ. V was pared by 0 bases and J by 4 bases, with 1 base of the junction left unmatched. DNA for the CDR3: TGCGCCAGCAGCTTGGAACTAGCGGGATACAATGAGCAGTTCTTC. It encodes CASSLELAGYNEQFF.

The table lists this clone with many counts. This sequence joins TRBV9 and TRBJ2-7; TRBD2 aligns across 8 bases. The CDR3 contains 14 residues. Germline CDR1 reads SGDLS; CDR2 reads YYNGEE. The ends lost 3 bases at V and 0 bases at J; junction bases unmatched: 2. For the CDR3, the DNA is TGTGCCAGCAGCGACAGCGGGAGCTCCTACGAGCAGTACTTC. It translates to CASSDSGSSYEQYF.

This clone was counted once. V usage is TRBV20-1 and J usage is TRBJ2-2; a possible D gene is TRBD2 (5 bases). Germline V lookup: CDR1 DFQATT, CDR2 SNEGSKA (reference sequence). This CDR3 has 15 amino acids. The germline V and J ends were trimmed by 1 base and 3 bases, with 12 bases remaining between them. CDR3 amino acids: CSARVGARDTGELFF. In DNA form, the CDR3 reads TGCAGTGCTAGAGTAGGAGCGCGGGACACCGGGGAGCTGTTTTTT.

This clone came up many times. This chain connects TRBV12-3 or TRBV12-4 to TRBJ2-7, with a possible D match to TRBD2 (5 bases). V was pared by 3 bases and J by 3 bases, with 6 bases between. The CDR3 has 12 residues. The CDR3 is CASSFGGYEQYF. In DNA, the CDR3 is TGTGCCAGCAGTTTTGGAGGCTACGAGCAGTACTTC.

This sequence joins TRBV7-2 and TRBJ1-6; a possible D gene is TRBD1 (6 bases). Trimming removed 8 bases at V and 5 bases at J, with 16 bases between. The CDR3 is 15 residues long. Germline CDR1 SGHTA, CDR2 FQGNSA. The chain's CDR3 is CASAVTGRNNSPLHF. CDR3 coding DNA: TGTGCCAGCGCCGTTACAGGGCGGAATAATTCACCCCTCCACTTT.

This clone was seen a few times. One junction end does not reproduce the germline sequence, and a read error may be involved. The rearrangement links TRBV7-7 to TRBJ2-3; D may be TRBD1 (6 bases). Germline loops: CDR1 SSHAT, CDR2 FNYEAQ (reference sequence). The CDR3 is 15 residues long. The CDR3 DNA sequence: TGTGCTAGCAGCTCGGACAGTGCAGGGATAGATACGCAGTATTTT. As protein: CASSSDSAGIDTQYF.

CDR3 in amino acids: CASSQDPGHTDTQYF. Written as DNA, the CDR3 is TGTGCCAGCAGCCAAGATCCCGGACACACAGATACGCAGTATTTT. This chain uses TRBV4-2 with TRBJ2-3; the D gene is possibly TRBD1 (5 bases). The CDR3 totals 15 residues. V dropped 0 bases and J dropped 2 bases, with 9 bases sitting between them. Looked up from germline, CDR1 is LGHNA and CDR2 is YNFKEQ.

V gene TRBV18 combines with J gene TRBJ2-7, with D maybe TRBD2 (6 bases). Germline values: CDR1 KGHSH, CDR2 LQKENI. With 6 bases removed from V and 6 bases from J, the gap between germline ends came to 18 bases. The CDR3 runs 14 residues. CDR3 protein: CASSKLGGGGEQYF. The CDR3 nucleotides read TGTGCCAGCTCTAAATTGGGAGGAGGTGGCGAGCAGTACTTC.

This clone was counted many times. The chain carries TRBV24-1 and TRBJ2-7, with 7 bases that match TRBD1. This CDR3 is 13 amino acids long. The V gene end was trimmed by 6 bases and the J gene end by 3 bases; junction bases not matched to a gene: 4. The germline CDR1 and CDR2 sequences are KGHDR and SFDVKD. Here the CDR3 reads CATSSTGVYEQYF. The DNA for the CDR3 is TGTGCCACCAGTTCCACAGGGGTCTACGAGCAGTACTTC.

This clone was picked up many times. The V gene is TRBV10-1, the J gene TRBJ2-2, with 7 bases lining up with TRBD1. CDR1 and CDR2 from the germline V gene are WNHNN and SYGVQD (reference sequence). Trimming cost V 2 bases and J 6 bases; bases outside gene matches: 12. The CDR3 has 17 residues. The CDR3 region has the DNA TGCGCCAGCAGTGAGGGAAACAGGGGTCAAGTCGCCGGGGAGCTGTTTTTT. Protein product: CASSEGNRGQVAGELFF.

Many counts were recorded for this clone. The chain links TRBV5-1 to TRBJ1-1; a weak D match, TRBD1 (6 bases). V was clipped by 6 bases and J by 0 bases, with 9 bases between them. Looked up from germline, CDR1 is SGHRS and CDR2 is YFSETQ. This CDR3 comprises 13 residues. CDR3: CASKTGMNTEAFF. The CDR3 DNA sequence: TGCGCCAGCAAAACAGGGATGAACACTGAAGCTTTCTTT.

The chain has TRBV19 and TRBJ2-1; 16 bases align to TRBD2. The germline gives CDR1 LNHDA, CDR2 SQIVND (reference sequence). The CDR3 extends over 17 amino acids. The J segment lost 8 bases and the V segment lost 5 bases, leaving 9 bases of the junction unmatched. In nucleotides, the CDR3 is TGTGCCAGTAGTGGGGCAGCGGGACTAGCGGGAGGGTATGAGCAGTTCTTC. This gives the protein CASSGAAGLAGGYEQFF.

This clone was detected a few times. This may be a read error: a much more frequent sequence differs by one nucleotide. Other DNA sequences in the same sample also yield this CDR3. This chain uses TRBV9 with TRBJ1-3; 7 positions match TRBD1. Germline loops: CDR1 SGDLS, CDR2 YYNGEE. The J segment lost 7 bases and the V segment lost 3 bases, leaving 7 bases of the junction unmatched. There are 14 residues in the CDR3. The CDR3 is CASSAHRGRNTIYF. CDR3 in DNA: TGTGCCAGCAGCGCGCACAGGGGACGGAACACCATATATTTT.